This T cell receptor (beta chain) was sequenced for a study of OX40 agonist ivuxolimab in advanced cancers. The overall study: Intravenous ivuxolimab was administered to patients every 2 weeks at 0.01 to 10 mg/kg. Participants averaged approximately 61 years of age (range about 23 to 80) and were approximately 81% male.

No patient had autoimmune disease or received systemic immunosuppression. A word on this clone: Its antigen is not known.

Libraries were prepared by immunoSEQ multiplex PCR; TCRdb keeps only in-frame clonotypes and omits some of them. The table includes approximately 70,000 clones, 75% to 90% detected once. Findings and caveats of the study: Near-lowest levels of clonal expansion characterized partial responders at 0.1-3.0 mg/kg.

Germline CDR1 reads MNHNY; CDR2 reads SVGAGI (reference sequence). Trimming removed 2 bases from V and 5 bases from J, with 10 bases in between. This CDR3 is built from 14 residues. The chain carries TRBV6-6 and TRBJ2-1; possibly TRBD1 for D (6 bases). This receptor was identified in an adult with an advanced solid tumor such as melanoma, head and neck, liver or kidney cancer. This specimen was CD4+ or CD8+ T cells sorted from blood, taken in a trial of the OX40 agonist ivuxolimab. CDR3 DNA sequence: TGTGCCAGCAGTTACGGACAGTCGAACAATGAGCAGTTCTTC. Its protein is CASSYGQSNNEQFF.